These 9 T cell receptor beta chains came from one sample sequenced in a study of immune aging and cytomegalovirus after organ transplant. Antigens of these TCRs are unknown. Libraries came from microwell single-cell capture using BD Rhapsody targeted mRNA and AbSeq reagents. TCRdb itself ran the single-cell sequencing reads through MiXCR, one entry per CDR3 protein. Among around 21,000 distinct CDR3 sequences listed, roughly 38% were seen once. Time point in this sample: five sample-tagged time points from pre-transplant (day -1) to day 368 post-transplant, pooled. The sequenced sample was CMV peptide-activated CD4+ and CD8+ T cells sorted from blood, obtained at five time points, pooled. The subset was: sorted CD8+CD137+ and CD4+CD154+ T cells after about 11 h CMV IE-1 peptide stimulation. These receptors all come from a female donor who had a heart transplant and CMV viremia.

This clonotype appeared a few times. DNA for the CDR3: TGTGCCAGCAGCTTAGCTAGCGGGGGGGCCTACGAGCAGTACGTC. It specifies CASSLASGGAYEQYV. The rearrangement links TRBV7-2 to TRBJ2-7, with 11 bases that match TRBD2. There are 15 residues in the CDR3. With V trimmed by 0 bases and J by 2 bases, 0 bases remained unmatched. Germline V lookup: CDR1 SGHTA, CDR2 FQGNSA.

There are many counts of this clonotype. The CDR3 loop is CASRTSGIYNEQFF. The CDR3 region has the DNA TGTGCCAGCAGGACTAGCGGGATCTACAATGAGCAGTTCTTC. The rearrangement uses TRBV7-2 and TRBJ2-1; TRBD2 matches 11 bases. Germline V gives CDR1 SGHTA, CDR2 FQGNSA. With 6 bases clipped from V and 3 bases from J, the junction kept 1 base outside the gene matches. The CDR3 has 14 residues.

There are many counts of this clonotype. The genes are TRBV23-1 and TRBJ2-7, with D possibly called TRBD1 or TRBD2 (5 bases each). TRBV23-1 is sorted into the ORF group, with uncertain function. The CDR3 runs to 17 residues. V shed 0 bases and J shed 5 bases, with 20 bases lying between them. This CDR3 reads CASSQSPGPAVSHEQYF. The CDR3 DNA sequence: TGCGCCAGCAGTCAATCACCGGGACCCGCCGTGAGCCACGAGCAGTACTTC.

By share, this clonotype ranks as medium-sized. The CDR3 protein is CASSSPRLAGDTQYF. In DNA, the CDR3 is TGTGCCAGCAGTTCCCCCCGACTAGCGGGAGATACGCAGTATTTT. This chain uses TRBV28 with TRBJ2-3; 10 bases agree with TRBD2. This CDR3 region has 15 residues. Trimming cost V 4 bases and J 5 bases; bases outside gene matches: 6. CDR1 is MDHEN, CDR2 SYDVKM, per germline.

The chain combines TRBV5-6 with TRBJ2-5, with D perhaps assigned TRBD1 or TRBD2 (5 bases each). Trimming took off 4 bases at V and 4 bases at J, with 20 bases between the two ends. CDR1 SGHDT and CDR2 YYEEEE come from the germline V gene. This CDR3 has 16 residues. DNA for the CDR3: TGTGCCAGCAGCCCCCCTGGACGAGGGGCTTTAGAGACCCAGTACTTC. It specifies CASSPPGRGALETQYF. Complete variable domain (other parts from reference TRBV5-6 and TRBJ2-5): DAGVTQSPTHLIKTRGQQVTLRCSPKSGHDTVSWYQQALGQGPQFIFQYYEEEERQRGNFPDRFSGHQFPNYSSELNVNALLLGDSALYLCASSPPGRGALETQYFGPGTRLLVL.

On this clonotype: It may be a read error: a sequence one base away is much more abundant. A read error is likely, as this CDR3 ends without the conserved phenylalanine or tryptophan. CDR3 DNA sequence: TGTGCCAGCAGCCCCTATGGACAGGCTGAAGCTTTCTCT. This translates into CASSPYGQAEAFS. The chain combines TRBV3-1 with TRBJ1-1, with 7 bases that match TRBD1. V lost 4 bases and J lost 6; bases outside the gene matches: 5. The CDR3 has 13 amino acids. Germline CDR1 reads LGHDT; CDR2 reads YNNKEL (reference sequence).

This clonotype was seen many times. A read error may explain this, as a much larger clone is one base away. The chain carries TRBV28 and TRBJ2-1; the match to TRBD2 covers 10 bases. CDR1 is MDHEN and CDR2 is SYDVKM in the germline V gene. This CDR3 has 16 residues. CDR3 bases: TGTGCCGGCAGTCTCCTAACTAGCGGGAACTACAATGAGCAGTTCTTC. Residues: CAGSLLTSGNYNEQFF. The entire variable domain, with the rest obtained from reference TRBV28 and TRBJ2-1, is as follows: DVKVTQSSRYLVKRTGEKVFLECVQDMDHENMFWYRQDPGLGLRLIYFSYDVKMKEKGDIPEGYSVSREKKERFSLILESASTNQTSMYLCAGSLLTSGNYNEQFFGPGTRLTVL.

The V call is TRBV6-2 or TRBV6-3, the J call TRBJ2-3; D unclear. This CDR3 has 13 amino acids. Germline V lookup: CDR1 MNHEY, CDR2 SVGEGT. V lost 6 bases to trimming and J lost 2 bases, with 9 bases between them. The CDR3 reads CASSYLSTDTQYF. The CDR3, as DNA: TGTGCCAGCAGCTACCTATCCACAGATACGCAGTATTTT.

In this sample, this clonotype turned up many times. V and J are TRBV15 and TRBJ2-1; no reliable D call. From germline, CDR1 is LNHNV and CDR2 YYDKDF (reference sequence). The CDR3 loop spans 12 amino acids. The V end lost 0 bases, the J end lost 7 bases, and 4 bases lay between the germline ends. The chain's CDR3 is CATSRERNEQFF. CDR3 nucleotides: TGTGCCACCAGCAGAGAGAGGAATGAGCAGTTCTTC.